These 15 T cell receptor beta chains share one sample of origin, sequenced in a study of monozygotic twins with inflammatory bowel disease. TCRdb re-called the 5' RACE reads, yielding one record per CDR3 amino acid sequence without DNA. Its listing shows around 99,000 distinct CDR3 sequences. Material for sequencing was blood. All receptors come from a human donor with ulcerative colitis or Crohn's disease, or a healthy co-twin of an affected twin (not recorded which).

V and J are TRBV29-1 and TRBJ2-5; the TCRdb D gene call, TRBD1, has no DNA to confirm it. The CDR3 contains 15 residues. Germline V gene data show CDR1 as SQVTM and CDR2 as ANQGSEA. CDR3 loop: CSVEPLGGGGETQYF.

V is TRBV15 and J is TRBJ1-5. The length of the CDR3 is 15 residues. Germline CDR1 is LNHNV and CDR2 is YYDKDF (reference sequence). The chain's CDR3 is CATSRVSNSNQPQHF.

The genes are TRBV11-2 and TRBJ2-1. The CDR3 runs 15 residues. Germline V gene lookup returns CDR1 SGHAT and CDR2 FQNNGV. CDR3 in amino acids: CASSLKGSSYNEQFF. Full variable domain (missing parts from reference TRBV11-2 and TRBJ2-1): EAGVAQSPRYKIIEKRQSVAFWCNPISGHATLYWYQQILGQGPKLLIQFQNNGVVDDSQLPKDRFSAERLKGVDSTLKIQPAKLEDSAVYLCASSLKGSSYNEQFFGPGTRLTVL.

The chain recombines TRBV7-8 with TRBJ1-5. Germline loops: CDR1 SGHVS, CDR2 FQNEAQ. This CDR3 region has 14 residues. CDR3 residues: CASSESTENQPQHF.

The chain carries TRBV19 and TRBJ1-5; the TCRdb D gene call, TRBD1, has no DNA to confirm it. The CDR3 extends over 17 amino acids. The germline V gene has CDR1 LNHDA and CDR2 SQIVND (reference sequence). This CDR3 is CASSGRDTYYSNQPQHF.

The rearrangement links TRBV7-2 to TRBJ2-1. The germline V gene encodes CDR1 SGHTA and CDR2 FQGNSA. This CDR3 is built from 16 residues. The CDR3 loop reads CASSPDLGTLGNEQFF. The full variable domain, completed using reference TRBV7-2 and TRBJ2-1, is GAGVSQSPSNKVTEKGKDVELRCDPISGHTALYWYRQSLGQGLEFLIYFQGNSAPDKSGLPSDRFSAERTGGSVSTLTIQRTQQEDSAVYLCASSPDLGTLGNEQFFGPGTRLTVL.

The CDR3 sequence is CASSPSGNGLYNEQFF. The V gene is TRBV27, the J gene TRBJ2-1; TCRdb's D call, TRBD1, is unchecked because there is no DNA. This CDR3 contains 16 residues. Germline CDR1 reads MNHEY; CDR2 reads SMNVEV (reference sequence).

The V and J genes are TRBV10-3 and TRBJ2-4; TCRdb's D call of TRBD2 is untestable without DNA. The CDR3 totals 17 residues. CDR1 is ENHRY, CDR2 SYGVKD, per germline. This CDR3 is CAISESGQFLAKNIQYF.

The rearrangement links TRBV20-1 to TRBJ2-1; absent DNA, TCRdb's TRBD2 call cannot be checked. Germline V gene lookup returns CDR1 DFQATT and CDR2 SNEGSKA (reference sequence). This CDR3 has 14 residues. The CDR3 here is CSARTSGNYNEQFF.

The chain carries TRBV4-2 and TRBJ2-3. The V gene's germline CDR1 is LGHNA and CDR2 YNFKEQ. The CDR3 has 16 amino acids. The chain's CDR3 is CASSQDPSVSTDTQYF.

The V gene is TRBV29-1, the J gene TRBJ2-5; checking the TCRdb D call of TRBD1 is not possible without DNA. CDR3 length: 12 residues. Per germline, CDR1 SQVTM and CDR2 ANQGSEA. CDR3 loop: CSVRDREETQYF.

This sequence joins TRBV21-1 and TRBJ1-1. TRBV21-1 is shown as a pseudogene. This CDR3 is built from 18 residues. The CDR3 is CASSKGLGFQPENTEAFF.

The chain employs TRBV12-3 or TRBV12-4 and TRBJ2-1. The CDR3 length is 13 residues. CDR3 amino acids: CASSLGSPNEQFF.

The chain links TRBV7-2 to TRBJ2-1. The CDR3 covers 13 residues. Germline V gene sequence: CDR1 SGHTA, CDR2 FQGNSA. CDR3 protein: CASSPTVAHEQFF.

The V and J genes are TRBV7-6 and TRBJ1-1. The CDR3 consists of 14 residues. Germline-derived CDR1 and CDR2 are SGHVS and FNYEAQ. Here the CDR3 reads CASSFGGENTEAFF.